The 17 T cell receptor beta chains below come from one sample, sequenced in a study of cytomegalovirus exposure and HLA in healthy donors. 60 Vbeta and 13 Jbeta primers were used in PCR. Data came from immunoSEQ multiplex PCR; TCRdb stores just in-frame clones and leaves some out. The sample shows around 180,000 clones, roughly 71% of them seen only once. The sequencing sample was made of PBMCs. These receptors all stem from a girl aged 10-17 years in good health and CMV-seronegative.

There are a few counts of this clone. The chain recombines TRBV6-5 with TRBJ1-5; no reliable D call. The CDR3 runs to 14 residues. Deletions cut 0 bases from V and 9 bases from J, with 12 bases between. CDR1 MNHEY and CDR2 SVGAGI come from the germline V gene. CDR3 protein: CASSYSGVGWPQHF. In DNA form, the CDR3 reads TGTGCCAGCAGTTACTCCGGGGTCGGATGGCCCCAGCATTTT.

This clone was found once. The CDR3 loop is CAITEGAHRKDYYGYTF. Here the CDR3 DNA reads TGTGCCATCACCGAGGGGGCCCACCGCAAAGACTACTATGGCTACACCTTC. This chain links TRBV10-3 with TRBJ1-2; TRBD1 matches 7 bases. V lost 7 bases to trimming and J lost 3 bases; unmatched junction nucleotides: 17. There are 17 residues in the CDR3. Germline V gives CDR1 ENHRY, CDR2 SYGVKD.

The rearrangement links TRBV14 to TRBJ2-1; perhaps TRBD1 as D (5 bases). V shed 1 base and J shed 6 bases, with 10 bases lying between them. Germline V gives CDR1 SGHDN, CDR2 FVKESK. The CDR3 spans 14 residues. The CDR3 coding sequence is TGTGCCAGCAGCCAAGGGGGTAGGGGCAATGAGCAGTTCTTC. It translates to CASSQGGRGNEQFF.

The CDR3 DNA follows: TGTGCCAGCACCCCCAGAGGCCAACCGAACACTGAAGCTTTCTTT. Protein sequence: CASTPRGQPNTEAFF. The V and J genes are TRBV27 and TRBJ1-1; D is unresolved. Trimming removed 7 bases at V and 1 base at J, with 16 bases between. The CDR3 contains 15 residues. Germline assignment: CDR1 MNHEY and CDR2 SMNVEV (reference sequence).

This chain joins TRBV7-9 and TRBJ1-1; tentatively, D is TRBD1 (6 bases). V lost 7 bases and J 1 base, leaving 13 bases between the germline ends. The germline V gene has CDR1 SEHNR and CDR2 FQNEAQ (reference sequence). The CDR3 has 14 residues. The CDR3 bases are TGTGCCAGCACTCCGAACAGGGCGAACACTGAAGCTTTCTTT. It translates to CASTPNRANTEAFF.

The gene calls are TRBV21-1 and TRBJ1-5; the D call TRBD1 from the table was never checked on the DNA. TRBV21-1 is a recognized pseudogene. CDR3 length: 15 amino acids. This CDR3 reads CASSPEGHIDQPQHF. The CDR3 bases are TGTGCCAGCAGCCCTGAGGGACACATCGATCAGCCCCAGCATTTT.

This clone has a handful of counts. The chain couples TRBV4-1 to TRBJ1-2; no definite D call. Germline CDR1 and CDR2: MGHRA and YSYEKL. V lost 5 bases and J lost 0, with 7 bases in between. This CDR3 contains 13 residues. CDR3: CASSEESNYGYTF. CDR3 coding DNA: TGCGCCAGCAGCGAGGAGTCTAACTATGGCTACACCTTC.

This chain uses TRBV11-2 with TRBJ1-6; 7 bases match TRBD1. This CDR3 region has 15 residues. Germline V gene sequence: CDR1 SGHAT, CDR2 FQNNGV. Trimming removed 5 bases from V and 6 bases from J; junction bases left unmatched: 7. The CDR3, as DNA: TGTGCCAGCAGCAAAACGGGACAGCTTAATTCACCCCTCCACTTT. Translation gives CASSKTGQLNSPLHF.

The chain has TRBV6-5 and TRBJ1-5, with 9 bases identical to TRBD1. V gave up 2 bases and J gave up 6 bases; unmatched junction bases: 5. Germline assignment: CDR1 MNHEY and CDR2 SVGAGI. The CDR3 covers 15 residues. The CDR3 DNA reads TGTGCCAGCAGTTACACGGGACAGGGCGCTCAGCCCCAGCATTTT. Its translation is CASSYTGQGAQPQHF.

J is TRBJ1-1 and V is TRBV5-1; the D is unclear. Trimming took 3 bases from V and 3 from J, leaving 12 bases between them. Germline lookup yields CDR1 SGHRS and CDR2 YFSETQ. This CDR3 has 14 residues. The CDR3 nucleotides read TGCGCCAGCAGCTCCTCCGGGGAGCACACTGAAGCTTTCTTT. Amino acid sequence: CASSSSGEHTEAFF.

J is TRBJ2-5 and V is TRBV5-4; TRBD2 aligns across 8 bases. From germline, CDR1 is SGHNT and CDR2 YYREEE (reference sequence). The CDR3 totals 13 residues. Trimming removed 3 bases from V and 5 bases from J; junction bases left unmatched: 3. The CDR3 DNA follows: TGTGCCAGCAGCTGGGCGGGGGGTGAGACCCAGTACTTC. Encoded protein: CASSWAGGETQYF.

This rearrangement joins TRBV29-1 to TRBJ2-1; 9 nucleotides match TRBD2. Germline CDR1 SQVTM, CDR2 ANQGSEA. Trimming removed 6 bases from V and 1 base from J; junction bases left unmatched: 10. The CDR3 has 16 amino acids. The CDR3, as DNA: TGCAGCGTCCAGAGCCGGCGGGGGGGATCCTACAATGAGCAGTTCTTC. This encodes CSVQSRRGGSYNEQFF.

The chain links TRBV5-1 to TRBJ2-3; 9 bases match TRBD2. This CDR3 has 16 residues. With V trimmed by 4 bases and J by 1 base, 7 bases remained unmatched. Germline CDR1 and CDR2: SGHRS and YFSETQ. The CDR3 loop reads CASSPPIAGGTDTQYF. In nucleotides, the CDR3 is TGCGCCAGCAGCCCTCCTATAGCGGGGGGCACAGATACGCAGTATTTT.

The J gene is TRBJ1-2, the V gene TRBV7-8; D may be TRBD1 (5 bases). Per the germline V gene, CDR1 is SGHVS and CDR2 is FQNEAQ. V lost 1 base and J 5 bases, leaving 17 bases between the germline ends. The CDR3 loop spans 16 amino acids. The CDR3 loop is CASSLDGGEISYGYTF. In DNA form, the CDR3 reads TGTGCCAGCAGCTTAGACGGAGGGGAAATAAGTTATGGCTACACCTTC.

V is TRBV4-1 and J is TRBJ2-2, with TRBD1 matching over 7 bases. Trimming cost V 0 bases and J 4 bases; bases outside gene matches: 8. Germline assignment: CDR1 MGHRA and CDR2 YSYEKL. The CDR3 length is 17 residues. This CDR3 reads CASSQDPRGQSTGELFF. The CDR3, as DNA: TGCGCCAGCAGCCAAGATCCGAGGGGGCAGAGCACCGGGGAGCTGTTTTTT.

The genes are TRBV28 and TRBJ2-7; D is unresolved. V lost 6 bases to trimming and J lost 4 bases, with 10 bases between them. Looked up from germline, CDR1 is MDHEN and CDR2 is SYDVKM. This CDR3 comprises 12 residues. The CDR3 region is CASSLPGYEQYF. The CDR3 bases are TGTGCCAGCAGCCTGCCCGGGTACGAGCAGTACTTC.

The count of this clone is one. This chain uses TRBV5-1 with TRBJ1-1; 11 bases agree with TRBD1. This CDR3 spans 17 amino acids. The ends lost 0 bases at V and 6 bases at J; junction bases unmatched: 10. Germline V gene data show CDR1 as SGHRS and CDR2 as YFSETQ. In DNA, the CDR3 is TGCGCCAGCAGCTTGGACCGGGACAGGGGGTCGGGAGCTGAAGCTTTCTTT. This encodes CASSLDRDRGSGAEAFF.